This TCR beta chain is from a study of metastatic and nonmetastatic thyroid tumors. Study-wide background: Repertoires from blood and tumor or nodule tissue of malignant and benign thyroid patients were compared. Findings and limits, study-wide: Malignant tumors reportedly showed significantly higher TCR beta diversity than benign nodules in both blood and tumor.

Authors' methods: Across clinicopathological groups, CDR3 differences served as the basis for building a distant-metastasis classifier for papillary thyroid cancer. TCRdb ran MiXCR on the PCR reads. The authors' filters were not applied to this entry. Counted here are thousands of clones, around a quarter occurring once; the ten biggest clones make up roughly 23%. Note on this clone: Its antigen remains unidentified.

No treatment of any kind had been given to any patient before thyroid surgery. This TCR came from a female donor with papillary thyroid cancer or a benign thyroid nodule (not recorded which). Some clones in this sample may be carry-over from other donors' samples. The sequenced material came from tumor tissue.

CDR3 in amino acids: CSARENRGGGYTF. CDR3 in DNA: TGCAGTGCTAGAGAGAACCGTGGAGGAGGCTACACCTTC. This sequence joins TRBV20-1 and TRBJ1-2; D is uncertain. V shed 0 bases and J shed 8 bases, with 13 bases lying between them. Germline V gene data show CDR1 as DFQATT and CDR2 as SNEGSKA (reference sequence). The CDR3 covers 13 residues.